The clone carrying this T cell receptor beta chain was counted only a few times. Antigen: not known. The CDR3 loop spans 15 amino acids. The germline V gene has CDR1 LGHDT and CDR2 YNNKEL (reference sequence). Trimming removed 3 bases from V and 5 bases from J, with 17 bases in between. During construction of the library, unique molecular identifiers were attached to individual cDNA molecules for quantitative, reproducible TCR counting. TCRdb reprocessed the 5' RACE reads via MiXCR and lists one record per CDR3 protein. The sample has 65,000 to 90,000 distinct CDR3 sequences, more than 15% seen once; the top ten hold over 6.5%. This entry belongs to a study of human T cells and chemical hapten exposure. Whole blood, unfractionated, served as the material for total RNA extraction. Study results and caveats: High-frequency TCRs, those above 1 in 1000, stayed the same after DPC sensitization.

V usage is TRBV3-1 and J usage is TRBJ2-7, with D perhaps TRBD1 (5 bases). The sequence derives from a female donor in good health. CDR3 sequence (DNA): TGTGCCAGCAGCCAGTCGCGCGGCAGGGTAGACGAGCAGTACTTC. Translating it yields CASSQSRGRVDEQYF.